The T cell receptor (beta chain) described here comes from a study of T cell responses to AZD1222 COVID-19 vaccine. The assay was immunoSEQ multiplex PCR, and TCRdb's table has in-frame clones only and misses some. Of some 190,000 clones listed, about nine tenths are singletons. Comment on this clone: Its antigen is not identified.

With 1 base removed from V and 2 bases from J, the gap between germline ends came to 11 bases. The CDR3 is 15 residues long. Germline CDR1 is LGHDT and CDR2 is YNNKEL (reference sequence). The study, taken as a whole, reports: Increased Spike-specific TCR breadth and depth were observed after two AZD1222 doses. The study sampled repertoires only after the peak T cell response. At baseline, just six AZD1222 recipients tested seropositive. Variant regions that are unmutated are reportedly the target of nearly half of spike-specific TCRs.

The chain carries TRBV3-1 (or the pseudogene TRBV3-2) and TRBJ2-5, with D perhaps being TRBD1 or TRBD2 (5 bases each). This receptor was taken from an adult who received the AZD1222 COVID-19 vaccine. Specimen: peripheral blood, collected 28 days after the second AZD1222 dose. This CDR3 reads CASSQVPGPQETQYF. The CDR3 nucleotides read TGTGCCAGCAGCCAAGTCCCGGGGCCGCAAGAGACCCAGTACTTC.